The next 14 T cell receptor beta chains were all read from a single sample in a study of regulatory dendritic cells for organ transplantation. Generated by immunoSEQ multiplex PCR, the TCRdb table keeps only in-frame clones and is missing some. The sample holds 25,000 to 35,000 clones, approximately 86% seen once. What was sequenced was naive CD8+ T cells from blood. Subset described: CD45RA+ naive T cells. Receptor source: a human donor in good health.

This clone was seen just once. The V call is TRBV9, the J call TRBJ2-5, with 14 bases that match TRBD2. The CDR3 runs to 17 residues. The junction had 13 bases not matched to a gene; V was cut back by 10 bases and J by 2 bases. Germline V gene data show CDR1 as SGDLS and CDR2 as YYNGEE. CDR3 coding DNA: TGTGCCCCGCGGACTAGCGGGGGGACTACCGAGCAAGAGACCCAGTACTTC. Amino acids: CAPRTSGGTTEQETQYF.

V and J are TRBV11-3 and TRBJ2-6; TRBD1 agrees at 9 bases. V trimming: 4 bases; J trimming: 0 bases; junction bases outside the gene matches: 4. Germline values: CDR1 SGHNT, CDR2 YENEEA. This CDR3 is 17 amino acids long. The chain's CDR3 is CASSYGQGNSGANVLTF. In DNA form, the CDR3 reads TGTGCCAGCAGCTATGGACAGGGGAACTCTGGGGCCAACGTCCTGACTTTC.

The chain carries TRBV27 and TRBJ1-5; D is unresolved. Germline CDR1 and CDR2: MNHEY and SMNVEV (reference sequence). V was trimmed by 0 bases and J by 1 base, leaving 10 bases between them. This CDR3 has 16 amino acids. This CDR3 is CASSLSGSESNQPQHF. CDR3 sequence (DNA): TGTGCCAGCAGTTTATCGGGTTCGGAGAGCAATCAGCCCCAGCATTTT.

The chain is built from TRBV27 and TRBJ2-7; TRBD2 is a possible D gene (5 bases). V gave up 0 bases and J gave up 2 bases, with 8 bases separating them. The CDR3 spans 14 residues. The germline V gene has CDR1 MNHEY and CDR2 SMNVEV (reference sequence). The CDR3 DNA is TGTGCCAGCAGTTTATCGGAGGCAGCCTACGAGCAGTACTTC. Translated, it gives CASSLSEAAYEQYF.

This sequence joins TRBV25-1 and TRBJ1-1; D gene unclear. Germline V gene lookup returns CDR1 MGHDK and CDR2 SYGVNS. Trimming left V 1 base short and J 2 bases short, with 2 bases between. The length of the CDR3 is 12 residues. The CDR3 spells CASSESNTEAFF. The DNA of the CDR3 is TGTGCCAGCAGTGAATCAAACACTGAAGCTTTCTTT.

The chain has TRBV19 and TRBJ2-1; 8 bases match TRBD1. Germline V gives CDR1 LNHDA, CDR2 SQIVND (reference sequence). V lost 4 bases and J lost 5; bases outside the gene matches: 4. The CDR3 consists of 14 residues. The CDR3 sequence is CASSRTGRNNEQFF. The DNA for the CDR3 is TGTGCCAGTAGTAGGACAGGGAGGAACAATGAGCAGTTCTTC.

This chain joins TRBV2 and TRBJ2-7, with 10 positions matching TRBD1. Unmatched junction bases numbered 10, after V lost 8 bases and J lost 6 bases. The germline gives CDR1 SNHLY, CDR2 FYNNEI. This CDR3 region has 14 residues. The CDR3 loop reads CASDVDRGAFEQYF. The CDR3 region has the DNA TGTGCCAGCGACGTGGACAGGGGGGCGTTCGAGCAGTACTTC.

The chain uses TRBV27 and TRBJ1-2, with a weak D call TRBD1 (5 bases). The germline gives CDR1 MNHEY, CDR2 SMNVEV (reference sequence). Trimming shortened V by 7 bases and J by 4 bases, and 19 bases separated the two germline ends. The CDR3 has 15 amino acids. CDR3 coding DNA: TGTGCCAGCAAGTTAGGTCAGGGCTTACTCTATGGCTACACCTTC. Protein sequence: CASKLGQGLLYGYTF.

This sequence joins TRBV4-1 and TRBJ2-1, with D maybe TRBD2 (7 bases). Germline lookup yields CDR1 MGHRA and CDR2 YSYEKL. This CDR3 has 14 amino acids. V lost 3 bases, J lost 6 bases, and 12 bases lay in between. CDR3 residues: CASSQKGGGNEQFF. Here the CDR3 DNA reads TGCGCCAGCAGCCAGAAGGGGGGGGGCAATGAGCAGTTCTTC.

V usage is TRBV7-3 and J usage is TRBJ2-3; TRBD1 aligns across 7 bases. The V gene's germline CDR1 is SGHTA and CDR2 FQGTGA. The CDR3 has 13 amino acids. Unmatched junction bases numbered 0, after V lost 6 bases and J lost 0 bases. The DNA for the CDR3 is TGTGCCAGCAGACAGGGGAGCACAGATACGCAGTATTTT. This codes for CASRQGSTDTQYF.

The rearrangement joins TRBV7-9 to TRBJ2-7; tentative D call: TRBD1 (6 bases). Germline loops: CDR1 SEHNR, CDR2 FQNEAQ (reference sequence). V was clipped by 5 bases and J by 1 base, with 12 bases between them. The CDR3 extends over 14 amino acids. The chain's CDR3 is CASSADSLSYEQYF. The CDR3 DNA sequence: TGTGCCAGCAGCGCGGACAGCCTATCCTACGAGCAGTACTTC. The complete variable domain, with remaining parts taken from reference TRBV7-9 and TRBJ2-7, reads DTGVSQNPRHKITKRGQNVTFRCDPISEHNRLYWYRQTLGQGPEFLTYFQNEAQLEKSRLLSDRFSAERPKGSFSTLEIQRTEQGDSAMYLCASSADSLSYEQYFGPGTRLTVT.

This chain connects TRBV9 to TRBJ2-7; D is uncertain. CDR3 length: 14 amino acids. The germline CDR1 and CDR2 sequences are SGDLS and YYNGEE. Trimming removed 0 bases at V and 3 bases at J, with 10 bases between. The CDR3 sequence is CASSVDHSFYEQYF. Here the CDR3 DNA reads TGTGCCAGCAGCGTAGATCACAGCTTCTACGAGCAGTACTTC.

The V and J genes are TRBV5-1 and TRBJ2-2, with 7 bases identical to TRBD1. Germline assignment: CDR1 SGHRS and CDR2 YFSETQ. The V segment lost 0 bases and the J segment 5 bases; nucleotides outside the gene matches: 4. The CDR3 totals 15 residues. CDR3 bases: TGCGCCAGCAGCTTGGGACAGGGTGGAACCGGGGAGCTGTTTTTT. It encodes CASSLGQGGTGELFF.

V and J are TRBV5-1 and TRBJ1-5, with a tentative D call TRBD1 (5 bases). Germline V gene sequence: CDR1 SGHRS, CDR2 YFSETQ. This CDR3 spans 15 amino acids. With 1 base removed from V and 1 base from J, the gap between germline ends came to 9 bases. Written as DNA, the CDR3 is TGCGCCAGCAGCTTGACAGACAGCAGCAATCAGCCCCAGCATTTT. Protein sequence: CASSLTDSSNQPQHF.